The 28 T cell receptor beta chains reported below all come from one sample, sequenced in a study of T cells in localized non-small cell lung cancer. TCRdb keeps only in-frame clones here, not all; method: immunoSEQ multiplex PCR. The data hold over 50,000 clones, with over 80% observed a single time. The input for sequencing was peripheral blood mononuclear cells, taken before any cancer treatment. These receptors all come from a man aged 35 to 69 with stage III lung adenocarcinoma.

The chain is built from TRBV11-3 and TRBJ2-2; D not resolved. V was shortened by 3 bases and J by 3 bases, with 2 bases between the two germline ends. The length of the CDR3 is 12 residues. Per the germline V gene, CDR1 is SGHNT and CDR2 is YENEEA. CDR3 region: CASSFYTGELFF. The CDR3 bases are TGTGCCAGCAGCTTCTACACCGGGGAGCTGTTTTTT.

The chain joins TRBV7-9 to TRBJ2-1; D is perhaps TRBD2 (6 bases). The CDR3 has 15 amino acids. V shed 1 base and J shed 5 bases, with 12 bases lying between them. From germline, CDR1 is SEHNR and CDR2 FQNEAQ (reference sequence). The CDR3 DNA sequence: TGTGCCAGCAGCTTAGAACGTTGGGGGGACAATGAGCAGTTCTTC. Translating it yields CASSLERWGDNEQFF.

This clone was recorded once. The chain is built from TRBV6-6 and TRBJ1-5; tentatively, D is TRBD1 (6 bases). Germline CDR1 is MNHNY and CDR2 is SVGAGI (reference sequence). Trimming removed 5 bases at V and 4 bases at J, with 12 bases between. This CDR3 has 14 amino acids. The CDR3 DNA reads as TGTGCCAGCAGTCTGCGACAGGCAAATCAGCCCCAGCATTTT. Amino acids: CASSLRQANQPQHF.

The chain recombines TRBV6-1 with TRBJ1-2; TRBD1 is a possible D gene (6 bases). Trimming pared 2 bases from V and 7 bases from J, leaving 17 bases between. CDR1 is MNHNS and CDR2 is SASEGT in the germline V gene. The CDR3 covers 15 residues. The CDR3 region is CASSERGTLLGGYTF. The CDR3 DNA follows: TGTGCCAGCAGTGAAAGGGGGACATTACTCGGTGGCTACACCTTC.

The V and J genes are TRBV5-1 and TRBJ1-4, with TRBD1 identical over 9 bases. The germline V gene has CDR1 SGHRS and CDR2 YFSETQ. The J segment lost 7 bases and the V segment lost 3 bases, leaving 4 bases of the junction unmatched. The CDR3 has 14 residues. CDR3 in DNA: TGCGCCAGCAGCTCCGGACAGGGGCGTGAAAAACTGTTTTTT. This sequence encodes CASSSGQGREKLFF. Using reference TRBV5-1 and TRBJ1-4 for the parts outside the CDR3, the full variable domain is KAGVTQTPRYLIKTRGQQVTLSCSPISGHRSVSWYQQTPGQGLQFLFEYFSETQRNKGNFPGRFSGRQFSNSRSEMNVSTLELGDSALYLCASSSGQGREKLFFGSGTQLSVL.

This rearrangement joins TRBV19 to TRBJ1-3; D call uncertain. This CDR3 is built from 15 residues. The germline V gene encodes CDR1 LNHDA and CDR2 SQIVND (reference sequence). V lost 6 bases, J lost 0 bases, and 12 bases lay in between. The CDR3 DNA reads as TGTGCCAGTAGAGACGGGCCTAGCTCTGGAAACACCATATATTTT. Translated: CASRDGPSSGNTIYF.

The gene calls are TRBV29-1 and TRBJ2-1, with D perhaps TRBD2 (5 bases). The germline V and J ends were trimmed by 3 bases and 2 bases, with 14 bases remaining between them. The germline V gene encodes CDR1 SQVTM and CDR2 ANQGSEA. The CDR3 is 15 amino acids. For the CDR3, the DNA is TGCAGCGTTGAGGTGGCGGGCCAAGCCTACAATGAGCAGTTCTTC. This sequence encodes CSVEVAGQAYNEQFF.

The rearrangement uses TRBV19 and TRBJ1-5; 10 bases line up with TRBD1. The CDR3 consists of 17 residues. Germline V gene lookup returns CDR1 LNHDA and CDR2 SQIVND (reference sequence). Unmatched junction bases numbered 9, after V lost 5 bases and J lost 2 bases. CDR3 loop: CASSGGQGNTGNQPQHF. Written as DNA, the CDR3 is TGTGCCAGTAGTGGGGGACAGGGGAATACTGGCAATCAGCCCCAGCATTTT.

The chain has TRBV4-1 and TRBJ2-3; 7 bases map to TRBD2. The CDR3 loop spans 17 amino acids. V gave up 0 bases and J gave up 2 bases; unmatched junction bases: 8. Germline-derived CDR1 and CDR2 are MGHRA and YSYEKL. CDR3 sequence reads: CASSQEWASGFTDTQYF. The CDR3 nucleotides read TGCGCCAGCAGCCAAGAATGGGCTAGCGGATTCACAGATACGCAGTATTTT.

This clone has only a few counts. This chain's CDR3 is CASSDWEMEETQYF. In nucleotides, the CDR3 is TGTGCCAGCAGTGATTGGGAGATGGAAGAGACCCAGTACTTC. The chain combines TRBV2 with TRBJ2-5; a possible D gene is TRBD2 (5 bases). Germline assignment: CDR1 SNHLY and CDR2 FYNNEI. The CDR3 loop spans 14 amino acids. The V and J ends lost 3 bases and 3 bases respectively, with 11 bases between them. Full variable domain (remainder filled in from reference TRBV2 and TRBJ2-5): EPEVTQTPSHQVTQMGQEVILRCVPISNHLYFYWYRQILGQKVEFLVSFYNNEISEKSEIFDDQFSVERPDGSNFTLKIRSTKLEDSAMYFCASSDWEMEETQYFGPGTRLLVL.

This clone occurred once. The chain employs TRBV11-3 and TRBJ2-5; D is undetermined. Germline assignment: CDR1 SGHNT and CDR2 YENEEA. CDR3 length: 12 residues. Trimming cost V 4 bases and J 1 base, with 4 bases left between them. CDR3 in DNA: TGTGCCAGCAGCTCAATCCAAGAGACCCAGTACTTC. It is translated as CASSSIQETQYF. Filled out from reference TRBV11-3 and TRBJ2-5, the complete variable domain reads EAGVVQSPRYKIIEKKQPVAFWCNPISGHNTLYWYLQNLGQGPELLIRYENEEAVDDSQLPKDRFSAERLKGVDSTLKIQPAELGDSAVYLCASSSIQETQYFGPGTRLLVL.

This chain joins TRBV5-4 and TRBJ1-1; D not certain. Germline assignment: CDR1 SGHNT and CDR2 YYREEE (reference sequence). The CDR3 consists of 12 residues. Trimming left V 0 bases short and J 11 bases short, with 11 bases between. The CDR3 here is CASSLEGLEAFF. CDR3 DNA sequence: TGTGCCAGCAGCTTGGAAGGGCTAGAGGCTTTCTTT.

This chain links TRBV2 with TRBJ2-5; a weak D match, TRBD1 (6 bases). Germline assignment: CDR1 SNHLY and CDR2 FYNNEI. Trimming removed 6 bases at V and 4 bases at J, with 15 bases between. The CDR3 consists of 14 residues. The CDR3 region is CASRQGGQGETQYF. DNA for the CDR3: TGTGCCAGCAGACAAGGGGGTCAGGGAGAGACCCAGTACTTC.

V and J are TRBV7-3 and TRBJ2-3; D perhaps matches TRBD1 (5 bases). The CDR3 has 14 amino acids. V lost 7 bases and J 0 bases, leaving 11 bases between the germline ends. Germline assignment: CDR1 SGHTA and CDR2 FQGTGA. DNA of the CDR3: TGTGCCAGCACGGCGACAGAGAGCACAGATACGCAGTATTTT. This translates into CASTATESTDTQYF.

The chain has TRBV14 and TRBJ1-4; D unresolved. Germline V CDR1 and CDR2: SGHDN, FVKESK. Trimming removed 6 bases at V and 5 bases at J, with 10 bases between. The CDR3 is made up of 13 amino acids. This CDR3 reads CASSLGPNEKLFF. The CDR3 region has the DNA TGTGCCAGCAGTCTTGGACCAAATGAAAAACTGTTTTTT.

This chain joins TRBV7-2 and TRBJ2-3; no reliable D call. The CDR3 is made up of 12 amino acids. Germline values: CDR1 SGHTA, CDR2 FQGNSA. V was trimmed by 2 bases and J by 7 bases, leaving 7 bases between them. The CDR3 spells CASSLSGYTQYF. DNA for the CDR3: TGTGCCAGCAGCTTATCTGGTTATACGCAGTATTTT.

In regard to this clone: This may be a read error: a much more frequent sequence differs by one nucleotide. The same CDR3 is also encoded by other DNA sequences in this sample. The V call is TRBV7-2, the J call TRBJ1-5, with D uncertain. The CDR3 loop spans 13 amino acids. Germline-derived CDR1 and CDR2 are SGHTA and FQGNSA. V gave up 4 bases and J gave up 7 bases, with 11 bases separating them. CDR3 residues: CASSSRREQPQHF. The CDR3 bases are TGTGCCAGCAGCTCCCGCAGAGAGCAGCCCCAGCATTTT.

V gene TRBV29-1 combines with J gene TRBJ2-1, with D hard to call. The germline CDR1 and CDR2 sequences are SQVTM and ANQGSEA. V shed 4 bases and J shed 3 bases, with 4 bases lying between them. The CDR3 has 11 amino acids. The CDR3 DNA follows: TGCAGCGTTGTAGGCTACAATGAGCAGTTCTTC. Translating it yields CSVVGYNEQFF.

The CDR3 loop is CASSLTSRETQYF. In DNA form, the CDR3 reads TGTGCCAGCAGCCTGACTAGCCGAGAGACCCAGTACTTC. V and J are TRBV7-6 and TRBJ2-5; TRBD2 aligns across 7 bases. The CDR3 runs to 13 residues. The germline V gene encodes CDR1 SGHVS and CDR2 FNYEAQ. Trimming at V came to 5 bases and at J to 4 bases, leaving 4 bases not matched to a gene. The entire variable domain, with the rest obtained from reference TRBV7-6 and TRBJ2-5, is as follows: GAGVSQSPRYKVTKRGQDVALRCDPISGHVSLYWYRQALGQGPEFLTYFNYEAQQDKSGLPNDRFSAERPEGSISTLTIQRTEQRDSAMYRCASSLTSRETQYFGPGTRLLVL.

This sequence joins TRBV5-1 and TRBJ2-5; tentative D call: TRBD2 (5 bases). The CDR3 spans 12 residues. Deletions cut 4 bases from V and 14 bases from J, with 18 bases between. The V gene's germline CDR1 is SGHRS and CDR2 YFSETQ. The CDR3 DNA follows: TGCGCCAGCAGCCTTGGTGGGGAGTTACCCTACTTC. It specifies CASSLGGELPYF. The complete variable domain, with remaining parts taken from reference TRBV5-1 and TRBJ2-5, reads KAGVTQTPRYLIKTRGQQVTLSCSPISGHRSVSWYQQTPGQGLQFLFEYFSETQRNKGNFPGRFSGRQFSNSRSEMNVSTLELGDSALYLCASSLGGELPYFGPGTRLLVL.

CDR3 amino acids: CASSLGPKRDPSTDTQYF. DNA for the CDR3: TGCGCCAGCAGCTTGGGCCCTAAGCGGGACCCTAGCACAGATACGCAGTATTTT. The V gene is TRBV5-1, the J gene TRBJ2-3; 7 nucleotides line up with TRBD2. The germline V gene has CDR1 SGHRS and CDR2 YFSETQ. This CDR3 contains 18 residues. After removal of 0 bases from V and 0 bases from J, the junction contained 10 bases not matched to a gene.

The chain carries TRBV6-5 and TRBJ1-3; D not certain. Trimming left V 4 bases short and J 2 bases short, with 9 bases between. CDR3 size: 14 residues. Germline-derived CDR1 and CDR2 are MNHEY and SVGAGI. The CDR3 reads CASSFSATGNTIYF. The CDR3 bases are TGTGCCAGCAGTTTTTCGGCTACTGGAAACACCATATATTTT.

The chain joins TRBV10-3 to TRBJ2-4; D tentatively fits TRBD1 or TRBD2 (5 bases each). V was trimmed by 10 bases and J by 5 bases, leaving 12 bases between them. Germline V lookup: CDR1 ENHRY, CDR2 SYGVKD. The CDR3 covers 12 residues. DNA for the CDR3: TGTGCCACGGTGGGGGACGAAAACATTCAGTACTTC. Translated, it gives CATVGDENIQYF.

The chain is built from TRBV19 and TRBJ2-7, with D possibly TRBD2 on 6 matching bases. V dropped 2 bases and J dropped 1 base, with 12 bases sitting between them. Germline lookup yields CDR1 LNHDA and CDR2 SQIVND (reference sequence). The CDR3 totals 15 residues. The DNA for the CDR3 is TGTGCCAGTAGTATATCGGGCGGGAAGTCCTACGAGCAGTACTTC. Protein product: CASSISGGKSYEQYF.

The rearrangement links TRBV18 to TRBJ1-2; D ambiguous. Trimming shortened V by 5 bases and J by 0 bases, and 16 bases separated the two germline ends. Germline assignment: CDR1 KGHSH and CDR2 LQKENI. This CDR3 has 16 amino acids. The CDR3 DNA sequence: TGTGCCAGCTCAGAGAACGCAGGTTTAGCTAACTATGGCTACACCTTC. This gives the protein CASSENAGLANYGYTF.

CDR3 region: CASSQGVGQGRYEQYF. The CDR3 DNA sequence: TGTGCCAGCAGCCAAGGGGTAGGACAGGGGAGGTACGAGCAGTACTTC. V and J are TRBV14 and TRBJ2-7; TRBD1 matches at 9 bases. V lost 1 base and J lost 4; bases outside the gene matches: 8. Germline-derived CDR1 and CDR2 are SGHDN and FVKESK. The length of the CDR3 is 16 residues.

CDR3 residues: CASSMWGLEQFF. As DNA, the CDR3 is TGTGCCAGTAGTATGTGGGGGCTCGAGCAGTTCTTC. The rearrangement joins TRBV19 to TRBJ2-1; possibly TRBD1 for D (6 bases). Germline CDR1 is LNHDA and CDR2 is SQIVND (reference sequence). There are 12 residues in the CDR3. V dropped 3 bases and J dropped 10 bases, with 10 bases sitting between them.

This chain connects TRBV12-5 to TRBJ2-3; possibly TRBD2 for D (5 bases). CDR1 is LGHNT and CDR2 is FRNRAP in the germline V gene. Trimming removed 1 base from V and 4 bases from J, with 9 bases in between. The CDR3 is made up of 14 amino acids. Here the CDR3 DNA reads TGTGCTAGTGGTTTGGGGGGTAGCGCAGATACGCAGTATTTT. It is translated as CASGLGGSADTQYF.